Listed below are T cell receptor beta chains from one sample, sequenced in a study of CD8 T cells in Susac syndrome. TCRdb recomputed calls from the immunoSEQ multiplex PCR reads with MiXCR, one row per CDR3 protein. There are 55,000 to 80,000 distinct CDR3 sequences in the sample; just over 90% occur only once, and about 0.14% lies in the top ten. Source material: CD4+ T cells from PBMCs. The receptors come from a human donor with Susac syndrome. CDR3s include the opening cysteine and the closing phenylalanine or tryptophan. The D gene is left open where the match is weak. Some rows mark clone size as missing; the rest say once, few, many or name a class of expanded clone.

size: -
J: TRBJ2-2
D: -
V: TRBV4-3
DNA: TGCGCCAGCAGCCAGTCAAGCCGGAACACCGGGGAGCTGTTTTTT
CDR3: CASSQSSRNTGELFF

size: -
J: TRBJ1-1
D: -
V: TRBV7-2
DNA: TGTGCCAGCAGCTTAGGCATAGGGGGCACTGAAGCTTTCTTT
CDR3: CASSLGIGGTEAFF

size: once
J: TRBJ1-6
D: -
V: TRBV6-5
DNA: TGTGCCAGCAGTTACTCCAGCAGGGGTTCCTATAATTCACCCCTCCACTTT
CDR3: CASSYSSRGSYNSPLHF

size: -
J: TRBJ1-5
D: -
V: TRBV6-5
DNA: TGTGCCAGCAGTTACCAATATTCGTCACGTAGCAATCAGCCCCAGCATTTT
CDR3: CASSYQYSSRSNQPQHF

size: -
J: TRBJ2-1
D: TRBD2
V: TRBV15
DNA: TGTGCCACCAGCAGACCCCGGGGGACTAGCGACAGTGAGCAGTTCTTC
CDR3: CATSRPRGTSDSEQFF

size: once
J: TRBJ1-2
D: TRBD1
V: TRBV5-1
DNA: TGCGCCAGCAGCGGATCGACAGGGTACTATGGCTACACCTTC
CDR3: CASSGSTGYYGYTF

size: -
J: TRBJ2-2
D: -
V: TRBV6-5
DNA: TGTGCCAGCACTCGTCAGGGGAAAGTGGCCGGGGAGCTGTTTTTT
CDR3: CASTRQGKVAGELFF

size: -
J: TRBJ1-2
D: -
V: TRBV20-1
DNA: TGCAGTGCTAGAGATGGGAGGGGCTACACCTTC
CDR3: CSARDGRGYTF

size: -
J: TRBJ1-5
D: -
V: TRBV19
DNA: TGTGCCAGTAGTATGTTTGGAGGGGAAAGTGGGCAGCCCCAGCATTTT
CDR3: CASSMFGGESGQPQHF

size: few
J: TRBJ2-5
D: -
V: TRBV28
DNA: TGTGCCAGCAGTTTAGGGGGTAGCCAAGAGACCCAGTACTTC
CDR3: CASSLGGSQETQYF

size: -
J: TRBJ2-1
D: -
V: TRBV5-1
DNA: TGCGCCAGCAGTCGGACAACCAATGAGCAGTTCTTC
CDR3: CASSRTTNEQFF

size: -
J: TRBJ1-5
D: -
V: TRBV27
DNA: TGTGCCAGCAGTCCCCCTAATCAGCCCCAGCATTTT
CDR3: CASSPPNQPQHF

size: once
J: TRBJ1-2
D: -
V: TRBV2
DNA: TGTGCCAGCAGTGAGGGTCCGAAATCTAACTATGGCTACACCTTC
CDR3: CASSEGPKSNYGYTF

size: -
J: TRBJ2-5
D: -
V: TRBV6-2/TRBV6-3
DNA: TGTGCCAGCAGGCCTACTAGTCAGCAAGAGACCCAGTACTTC
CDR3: CASRPTSQQETQYF

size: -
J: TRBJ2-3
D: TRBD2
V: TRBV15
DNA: TGTGCCACCAGCAAAGCGGGGGGCAACACAGATACGCAGTATTTT
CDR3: CATSKAGGNTDTQYF

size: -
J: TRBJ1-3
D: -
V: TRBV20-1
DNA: TGCAGTGCTAGGGGTAGCTTACGAACAGGAAACACCATATATTTT
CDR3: CSARGSLRTGNTIYF

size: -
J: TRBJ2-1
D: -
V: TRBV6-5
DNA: TGTGCCAGCAGTTACGCCAATGAGCAGTTCTTC
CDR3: CASSYANEQFF

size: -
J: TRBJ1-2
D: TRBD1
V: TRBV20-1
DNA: TGCAGTGCTAGAGAGGACAGGGGGTACCGGGGCTACACCTTC
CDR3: CSAREDRGYRGYTF

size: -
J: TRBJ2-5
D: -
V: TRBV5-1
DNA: TGCGCCAGCGGGGGTACCCCTGAAGAGACCCAGTACTTC
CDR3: CASGGTPEETQYF

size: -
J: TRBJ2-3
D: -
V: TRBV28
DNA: TGTGCCAGCAGTGGACTAACCGAGTATTTT
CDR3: CASSGLTEYF

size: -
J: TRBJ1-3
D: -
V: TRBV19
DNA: TGTGCCAGTGGACGCGGGGGGGGATTCTCTGGAAACACCATATATTTT
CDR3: CASGRGGGFSGNTIYF

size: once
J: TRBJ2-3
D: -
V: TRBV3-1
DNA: TGTGCCAGCAGCCAGATGGCGGGGAGCACAGATACGCAGTATTTT
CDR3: CASSQMAGSTDTQYF

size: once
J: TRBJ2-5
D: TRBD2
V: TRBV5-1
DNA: TGCGCCAGCAGCGGAGCGGGGGGTACACCCGAGACCCAGTACTTC
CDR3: CASSGAGGTPETQYF

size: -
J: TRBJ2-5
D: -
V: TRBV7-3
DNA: TGTGCCAGCAGCCCTCAGGGAGCTCTAGAGACCCAGTACTTC
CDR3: CASSPQGALETQYF

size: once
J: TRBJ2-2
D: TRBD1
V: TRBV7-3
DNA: TGTGCCAGCAGGAAGAACCGACAGGGGTCCGGGGAGCTGTTTTTT
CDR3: CASRKNRQGSGELFF

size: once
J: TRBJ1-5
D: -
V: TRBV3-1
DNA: TGTGCCAGCAGCCATGGAGGGGGAGGGCAGCCCCAGCATTTT
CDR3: CASSHGGGGQPQHF

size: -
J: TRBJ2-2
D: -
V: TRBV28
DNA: TGTGCCAGCAGTTTAACTTATTCGCAGGACACGAACACCGGGGAGCTGTTTTTT
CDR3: CASSLTYSQDTNTGELFF

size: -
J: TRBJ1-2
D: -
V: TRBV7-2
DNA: TGTGCCAGCAGCTTAGGGGGAACGGACAGAAACTATGGCTACACCTTC
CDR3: CASSLGGTDRNYGYTF

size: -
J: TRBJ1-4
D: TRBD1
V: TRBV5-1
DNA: TGCGCCAGCAGCTTGTCCCCACAGGGGAACAATAATGAAAAACTGTTTTTT
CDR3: CASSLSPQGNNNEKLFF

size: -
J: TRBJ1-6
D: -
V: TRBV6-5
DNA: TGTGCCAGCAGTTTTCGCAGGGACTCCTATAATTCACCCCTCCACTTT
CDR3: CASSFRRDSYNSPLHF

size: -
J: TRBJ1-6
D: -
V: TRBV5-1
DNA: TGCGCCAGCAGCTTGGAAGGAGGGAGGAGTTCACCCCTCCACTTT
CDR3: CASSLEGGRSSPLHF

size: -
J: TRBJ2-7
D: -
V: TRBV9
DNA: TGTGCCAGCAGCGTAGGGCCGGGACCCCTCTACGAGCAGTACTTC
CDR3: CASSVGPGPLYEQYF

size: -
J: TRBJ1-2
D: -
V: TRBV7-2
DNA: TGTGCCAGCAGCTTCCGGACGGATAACTATGGCTACACCTTC
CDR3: CASSFRTDNYGYTF

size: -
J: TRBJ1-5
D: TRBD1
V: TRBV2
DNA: TGTGCCAGCAGTGTACAGGGGAACAGGAATCAGCCCCAGCATTTT
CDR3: CASSVQGNRNQPQHF

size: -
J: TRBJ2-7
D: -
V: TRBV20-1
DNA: TGCAGTGCTCTAGGGGATCCCGAGCAGTACTTC
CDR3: CSALGDPEQYF

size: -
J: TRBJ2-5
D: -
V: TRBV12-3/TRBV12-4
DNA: TGTGCCAGCAGCCTAGCGCCGTACCAAGAGACCCAGTACTTC
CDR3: CASSLAPYQETQYF

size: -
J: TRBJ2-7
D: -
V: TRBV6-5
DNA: TGTGCCAGCAGTTGCCGTCGTGGTCGGCCCGAATGCTACGAGCAGTACTTC
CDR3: CASSCRRGRPECYEQYF

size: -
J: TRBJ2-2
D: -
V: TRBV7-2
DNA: TGTGCCAGCAGCCACGACAGATACACCGGGGAGCTGTTTTTT
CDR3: CASSHDRYTGELFF